A selection of T cell receptor beta chains follows, all from one sample in a study of cytomegalovirus exposure and HLA in healthy donors. Assay used: immunoSEQ multiplex PCR; TCRdb lists only in-frame clones, some missing. The sample records 100,000 or so clones, approximately 57% being singletons. The sample taken for sequencing was PBMCs. These receptors were obtained from a young woman in good health and CMV-seronegative. Both conserved end residues are part of each CDR3. Where a row states a size, it is once, few, many or the class of an expanded clone; other rows omit it.

clone_size	v_call	j_call	cdr3_aa
NA	TRBV7-9	TRBJ1-1	CASSKRGGQGGTEAFF
NA	TRBV25-1	TRBJ2-5	CASSPGVGTQYF
NA	TRBV27	TRBJ2-7	CASSTLQGLYEQYF
NA	TRBV10-1	TRBJ1-1	CASSEPGSSEAFF
NA	TRBV10-2	TRBJ1-6	CASHHRDRGSPLHF
NA	TRBV10-3	TRBJ1-5	CAISEMGGSNQPQHF
NA	TRBV19	TRBJ2-1	CASSIDEVASEQFF
NA	TRBV15	TRBJ1-2	CATSRDREGQVYGYTF
few	TRBV6-5	TRBJ1-1	CASRQTGSKNTEAFF
few	TRBV9	TRBJ2-2	CASSTPGQGGSTGELFF
NA	TRBV29-1	TRBJ1-5	CSAQGGGNQPQHF
NA	TRBV5-1	TRBJ1-2	CASSLDSSLGGYTF
NA	TRBV9	TRBJ2-3	CASSVASGGTDTQYF
NA	TRBV4-3	TRBJ2-3	CASSQELAGGTDTQYF
few	TRBV2	TRBJ1-1	CASKVDMNTEAFF
NA	TRBV7-9	TRBJ2-5	CASRPGTGTVYF
NA	TRBV11-3	TRBJ2-1	CASSSYSGGALNEQFF
NA	TRBV7-9	TRBJ2-3	CASSRGLAGVDPGDTQYF
few	TRBV6-1	TRBJ1-1	CASSAGQNTEAFF
few	TRBV6-1	TRBJ2-5	CASSELGRTRSQETQYF
NA	TRBV27	TRBJ1-5	CASRRFQTEEQPQHF
NA	TRBV6-1	TRBJ1-2	CASSEMGSGGQAHGYTF
NA	TRBV11-2	TRBJ1-2	CASSPDIYGYTF
NA	TRBV19	TRBJ2-3	CATRDRPSTDTQYF
NA	TRBV6-5	TRBJ2-7	CASSYSTGAVEQYF
NA	TRBV18	TRBJ2-1	CASSPIQGRADNEQFF
NA	TRBV4-2	TRBJ2-3	CASSQAGTDTQYF
once	TRBV5-6	TRBJ2-5	CASRGLANLQETQYF
NA	TRBV5-4	TRBJ1-6	CASSTDRGHSPLHF
NA	TRBV10-2	TRBJ1-4	CASTKAANEKLFF
NA	TRBV28	TRBJ2-6	CASAVTSGANVLTF
few	TRBV4-2	TRBJ2-1	CASSHSLASYNEQFF
few	TRBV5-1	TRBJ2-7	CASSLRGPTYEQYF
NA	TRBV20-1	TRBJ1-2	CSAFTGYGYTF
NA	TRBV11-1	TRBJ2-1	CASSSRRLAGVLSYNEQFF
once	TRBV9	TRBJ2-6	CASSERLDSASSGANVLTF
NA	TRBV5-1	TRBJ1-2	CASSVDRGRYTF
NA	TRBV7-2	TRBJ1-1	CASSSGQGNTEAFF
NA	TRBV19	TRBJ1-5	CASSVKGVSNQPQHF
NA	TRBV6-1	TRBJ1-5	CASRDDRGNQPQHF
few	TRBV4-1	TRBJ2-2	CASSQHPLAGVPGTGELFF
NA	TRBV9	TRBJ2-7	CASSVNFGTSMYEQYF
few	TRBV19	TRBJ1-2	CASGYGYTF
few	TRBV2	TRBJ2-7	CASSAIPGLGSLLYEQYF
NA	TRBV6-6	TRBJ2-1	CASSYGGQGDEQFF
once	TRBV6-1	TRBJ1-2	CASSQTGGISGTF
NA	TRBV28	TRBJ1-3	CASSQTGNSGNTIYF
NA	TRBV5-1	TRBJ1-1	CASSLFKGVGTEAFF
NA	TRBV4-1	TRBJ1-1	CASSRGTQNTEAFF
NA	TRBV30	TRBJ1-5	CAWSSGPNQPQHF
NA	TRBV6-1	TRBJ1-4	CASSGTGGTNEKLFF
NA	TRBV27	TRBJ2-1	CASSLTGGYNEQFF
NA	TRBV29-1	NA	CSVITGGAYEQYF
NA	TRBV9	TRBJ2-7	CASSVAPLAGVSYEQYF